This T cell receptor beta chain stems from a study of T-cell reconstitution after alpha-beta-depleted transplantation in children. The CDR3 totals 15 residues. Trimming stripped 4 bases from V and 1 base from J, with 8 bases between. The germline V gene encodes CDR1 MNHNS and CDR2 SASEGT. Unique molecular identifiers were incorporated into the prepared TCRbeta library. TCRdb reprocessed the PCR reads with MiXCR, giving one entry per CDR3 protein. The sample lists around 700,000 distinct CDR3 sequences, around 12% occurring once. This clonotype was counted at least ten times. Its target is not known. General study results and limits: Several hundred graft clones that had expanded were reportedly the source of alpha-beta T cells about two months after transplant. T-cell counts and diversity were attributed mostly to newly produced T cells one year after transplant.

The chain joins TRBV6-1 to TRBJ2-6; D not certain. Sequencing was performed on PBMCs, taken before TCRalphabeta/CD19-depleted stem cell transplant. This clonotype was sampled from a girl aged 2 to 10 with congenital amegakaryocytic thrombocytopenia, due to receive a stem cell transplant. The CDR3: CASSVRVSGANVLTF. CDR3 bases: TGTGCCAGCAGTGTAAGGGTATCTGGGGCCAACGTCCTGACTTTC.